This section outlines one T cell receptor beta chain sequence together with its context. In the authors' methods: How many nucleated cells were present was estimated from reference gene primer amplification. TCRdb's table, derived via immunoSEQ multiplex PCR, lists solely in-frame clones and lacks some. The DNA was the basis for D and trimming; V, J and clone size are from that table. The sample lists about 210,000 clones; around 89% were seen once. This CDR3 comprises 16 residues. Germline lookup yields CDR1 SGHDT and CDR2 YYEEEE. V gave up 4 bases and J gave up 0 bases; unmatched junction bases: 9. The data belong to a study of blood T cell repertoires in COVID-19. About the research overall: PBMCs, B-cell-depleted T cells, or T cells provided the cDNA or gDNA that made up the material.

The sequence was collected from a woman in her 40s with acute or convalescent COVID-19. This rearrangement joins TRBV5-6 to TRBJ1-1; 7 positions match TRBD1. Sequencing input: peripheral blood. The chain's CDR3 is CASSPGTDALNTEAFF. CDR3 coding DNA: TGTGCCAGCAGCCCTGGGACAGACGCTTTGAACACTGAAGCTTTCTTT. Based on the CDR3 plus reference TRBV5-6 and TRBJ1-1, the full variable domain is DAGVTQSPTHLIKTRGQQVTLRCSPKSGHDTVSWYQQALGQGPQFIFQYYEEEERQRGNFPDRFSGHQFPNYSSELNVNALLLGDSALYLCASSPGTDALNTEAFFGQGTRLTVV.